This entry concerns a single TCR beta chain. The sample comes from a study of blood T cell repertoires in COVID-19. Assay used: immunoSEQ multiplex PCR; TCRdb lists only in-frame clones, some missing. Of 200,000 to 250,000 clones listed, around nine tenths are singletons. The CDR3 spans 15 residues. Per germline, CDR1 LNHDA and CDR2 SQIVND (reference sequence). V lost 8 bases to trimming and J lost 5 bases; unmatched junction nucleotides: 9. The sequence came from a woman aged 50 to 65 with acute COVID-19. V usage is TRBV19 and J usage is TRBJ2-5; 12 bases agree with TRBD2. Input material: PBMCs or T cells enriched from blood (not recorded which). The CDR3 protein is CASGRTSGNWETQYF. CDR3 DNA: TGTGCCAGTGGCCGGACTAGCGGGAACTGGGAGACCCAGTACTTC.